Listed here are 20 T cell receptor beta chains from one sample, sequenced in a study of T cell responses to AZD1222 COVID-19 vaccine. The protocol was immunoSEQ multiplex PCR, while the TCRdb copy is restricted to in-frame clones and leaves out a portion. The data show approximately 70,000 clones, 85% seen once. The sample in question was peripheral blood, obtained on day 0 of AZD1222 vaccination. These receptors all stem from an adult in good health.

The chain combines TRBV10-2 with TRBJ1-1, with D unresolved. Trimming stripped 7 bases from V and 0 bases from J, with 12 bases between. This CDR3 region has 14 residues. The germline gives CDR1 WSHSY, CDR2 SAAADI. CDR3: CASKFGPMNTEAFF. DNA of the CDR3: TGCGCCAGCAAGTTTGGGCCTATGAACACTGAAGCTTTCTTT.

The V call is TRBV7-6, the J call TRBJ2-6, with no clear D. Germline values: CDR1 SGHVS, CDR2 FNYEAQ. Trimming stripped 5 bases from V and 0 bases from J, with 20 bases between. The CDR3 loop spans 19 amino acids. CDR3 nucleotide sequence: TGTGCCAGCAGCCCGCCGCTGAGCCCTCGAGTCTCTGGGGCCAACGTCCTGACTTTC. It codes for CASSPPLSPRVSGANVLTF.

V and J are TRBV4-2 and TRBJ2-3; no firm D call. Germline values: CDR1 LGHNA, CDR2 YNFKEQ. Trimming took 1 base from V and 5 from J, leaving 7 bases between them. The CDR3 has 13 residues. The CDR3 protein is CASSQAQEDTQYF. The CDR3 coding sequence is TGTGCCAGCAGCCAAGCCCAGGAAGATACGCAGTATTTT.

The V gene is TRBV9, the J gene TRBJ2-1, with TRBD2 identical over 11 bases. The CDR3 runs to 17 residues. Germline assignment: CDR1 SGDLS and CDR2 YYNGEE. V trimming: 0 bases; J trimming: 7 bases; junction bases outside the gene matches: 9. This chain's CDR3 is CASSVASALAGGNEQFF. The CDR3 DNA reads TGTGCCAGCAGCGTAGCTTCCGCGTTAGCGGGGGGGAATGAGCAGTTCTTC.

The chain recombines TRBV5-1 with TRBJ2-3, with a possible D match to TRBD1 (7 bases). The CDR3 consists of 17 residues. Germline values: CDR1 SGHRS, CDR2 YFSETQ. Trimming took off 7 bases at V and 6 bases at J, with 27 bases between the two ends. CDR3 in amino acids: CASRGGGREILADTQYF. CDR3 nucleotide sequence: TGCGCCAGCCGAGGAGGGGGCCGGGAGATATTAGCGGATACGCAGTATTTT.

V and J are TRBV6-5 and TRBJ1-2, with D uncertain. The CDR3 extends over 15 amino acids. V lost 6 bases, J lost 3 bases, and 17 bases lay in between. Germline values: CDR1 MNHEY, CDR2 SVGAGI. The CDR3 DNA reads as TGTGCCAGCAGCCCAACCTGGGGTGGGGACTATGGCTACACCTTC. This gives the protein CASSPTWGGDYGYTF.

V usage is TRBV6-5 and J usage is TRBJ2-2, with 8 positions matching TRBD2. V shed 2 bases, J shed 5 bases, and the junction held 4 bases outside the gene matches. CDR3 length equals 15 residues. Germline CDR1 is MNHEY and CDR2 is SVGAGI. The DNA for the CDR3 is TGTGCCAGCAGTTACGCCGGGGGGGTAACCGGGGAGCTGTTTTTT. Amino acid sequence: CASSYAGGVTGELFF.

The V gene is TRBV19, the J gene TRBJ1-5; 8 bases fit TRBD1. The germline V gene has CDR1 LNHDA and CDR2 SQIVND (reference sequence). V shed 9 bases and J 6 bases; nucleotides not matched to a gene: 7. This CDR3 comprises 13 residues. CDR3 sequence: CASRDRGGQPQHF. The DNA of the CDR3 is TGTGCCAGCAGAGACAGGGGAGGTCAGCCCCAGCATTTT.

The rearrangement joins TRBV7-8 to TRBJ1-2, with D maybe TRBD1 (5 bases). Trimming removed 1 base at V and 1 base at J, with 7 bases between. Germline lookup yields CDR1 SGHVS and CDR2 FQNEAQ. CDR3 length: 14 amino acids. CDR3 in DNA: TGTGCCAGCAGCTTAGGAGGGGTTAACTATGGCTACACCTTC. Protein product: CASSLGGVNYGYTF.

This clone turned up a few times. V usage is TRBV5-1 and J usage is TRBJ2-1, with D possibly matching TRBD1 (5 bases). Trimming shortened V by 1 base and J by 6 bases, and 8 bases separated the two germline ends. This CDR3 is 13 amino acids long. Germline V gives CDR1 SGHRS, CDR2 YFSETQ. This CDR3 reads CASSLWQGNEQFF. The CDR3 DNA reads TGCGCCAGCAGCTTGTGGCAGGGCAATGAGCAGTTCTTC.

The gene calls are TRBV12-3 or TRBV12-4 and TRBJ1-1; D ambiguous. The CDR3 contains 13 residues. With 2 bases removed from V and 3 bases from J, the gap between germline ends came to 7 bases. CDR3 sequence reads: CASSLLRDTEAFF. The CDR3 DNA sequence: TGTGCCAGCAGTTTATTAAGGGACACTGAAGCTTTCTTT.

The gene calls are TRBV28 and TRBJ2-3, with D unresolved. CDR1 and CDR2 (germline): MDHEN, SYDVKM. The CDR3 is made up of 12 amino acids. V lost 6 bases and J lost 4, with 8 bases in between. The CDR3 here is CASSPQADTQYF. The CDR3 nucleotides are TGTGCCAGCAGCCCCCAGGCAGATACGCAGTATTTT.

This chain links TRBV4-1 with TRBJ1-2; 9 positions agree with TRBD1. The trim removed 2 bases at V and 4 bases at J, leaving 2 bases unmatched. The CDR3 extends over 14 amino acids. Germline values: CDR1 MGHRA, CDR2 YSYEKL. In nucleotides, the CDR3 is TGCGCCAGCAGCCAAAGGGACAGGGCCTATGGCTACACCTTC. Protein product: CASSQRDRAYGYTF.

The chain links TRBV6-4 to TRBJ2-4; 7 nucleotides agree with TRBD1. CDR1 MRHNA and CDR2 SNTAGT come from the germline V gene. V dropped 2 bases and J dropped 1; count of bases not matched to a gene: 8. The CDR3 is 17 amino acids. The CDR3 coding sequence is TGTGCCAGCAGTGACCCCACAGGGGTGTGGGCCAAAAACATTCAGTACTTC. Amino acids: CASSDPTGVWAKNIQYF.

This clone was recorded once. This chain links TRBV18 with TRBJ1-2; D ambiguous. Germline V CDR1 and CDR2: KGHSH, LQKENI. Trimming took off 1 base at V and 7 bases at J, with 10 bases between the two ends. The length of the CDR3 is 13 residues. CDR3 residues: CASSPLSEGGYTF. The CDR3 region has the DNA TGTGCCAGCTCACCACTCAGCGAGGGTGGCTACACCTTC.

The chain links TRBV30 to TRBJ1-1; 9 bases line up with TRBD1. Looked up from germline, CDR1 is GTSNPN and CDR2 is SVGIG (reference sequence). The CDR3 loop spans 11 amino acids. Germline trimming cut 2 bases from V and 10 bases from J; bases unmatched to any gene: 2. This chain's CDR3 is CAWSRTGAAFF. The CDR3 DNA reads TGTGCCTGGAGTCGGACAGGGGCAGCTTTCTTT.

This rearrangement joins TRBV5-1 to TRBJ2-3, with D perhaps matching TRBD2 (5 bases). The germline V and J ends were trimmed by 3 bases and 1 base, with 18 bases remaining between them. The germline gives CDR1 SGHRS, CDR2 YFSETQ. The CDR3 contains 17 residues. This CDR3 reads CASSSDPLASRTDTQYF. The CDR3 DNA sequence: TGCGCCAGCAGCTCCGATCCTCTAGCTTCTCGCACAGATACGCAGTATTTT.

V gene TRBV12-3 or TRBV12-4 combines with J gene TRBJ2-7; no clear D gene. The CDR3 is 13 residues long. Trimming pared 7 bases from V and 0 bases from J, leaving 10 bases between. The CDR3, as DNA: TGTGCCAGCACTGACAAGGGCTCCTACGAGCAGTACTTC. It specifies CASTDKGSYEQYF.

The chain combines TRBV5-1 with TRBJ1-1; D not resolved. Germline lookup yields CDR1 SGHRS and CDR2 YFSETQ. The CDR3 consists of 14 residues. V was clipped by 4 bases and J by 6 bases, with 16 bases between them. Here the CDR3 reads CASSQPGGLPEAFF. The CDR3 coding sequence is TGCGCCAGCAGCCAACCAGGCGGACTCCCTGAAGCTTTCTTT.

The chain's CDR3 is CASSRRDTLSKGYTF. Here the CDR3 DNA reads TGTGCCAGCAGCCGCAGGGACACCCTAAGCAAGGGCTACACCTTC. This sequence joins TRBV3-1 (or the pseudogene TRBV3-2) and TRBJ1-2, with D possibly TRBD1 on 6 matching bases. This CDR3 spans 15 amino acids. CDR1 is LGHDT and CDR2 is YNNKEL in the germline V gene (reference sequence). V was pared by 4 bases and J by 8 bases, with 20 bases between.